This T cell receptor (beta chain) was identified in a study of post-analysis software for immune sequencing data. Study observations and caveats: F-measure co-clustering was strong for batch-matched samples. Significantly lower normalized Chao1 diversity was seen in multiple sclerosis patients than in controls. In patients, about five TRBV segments were more frequent than in controls, with TRBV5-6, TRBV5-1 and TRBV20-1 among them.

The CDR3 runs 10 residues. Germline V lookup: CDR1 DFQATT, CDR2 SNEGSKA (reference sequence). The germline V and J ends were trimmed by 6 bases and 7 bases, with 7 bases remaining between them. Of note for this clonotype: Its antigen is not identified.

cDNA libraries for TCR beta contained unique molecular identifiers. cDNA molecules numbering about 470,000 came from about 0.94 to 9.7 million T cells. MiXCR, applied by TCRdb to the PCR reads, yields one record per CDR3 protein. The table includes hundreds of thousands of distinct CDR3 sequences, 55% to 60% detected once. This clonotype was sampled from a girl aged 2 to 9 with multiple sclerosis. The specimen was blood. The V and J genes are TRBV20-1 and TRBJ2-1; D unresolved. CDR3 amino acids: CSAALNEQFF. In DNA form, the CDR3 reads TGCAGTGCAGCCCTTAATGAGCAGTTCTTC.